This is a list of T cell receptor beta chains from one sample in a study of cytomegalovirus exposure and HLA in healthy donors. The data were produced by immunoSEQ multiplex PCR, yet TCRdb's version contains in-frame clones alone and is incomplete. The sample has 200,000 or so clones, 87% seen once; the top ten hold about 1.2%. Sequencing input: PBMCs. The receptors were sampled from a man in his thirties or forties in good health and CMV-seronegative. The CDR3 runs from the conserved cysteine through the conserved F or W. The D gene is left open where the match is weak. Clone size is stated in some rows and not others, as once, few, many or a class when expanded.

DNA: TGTGCCAGCAGCGTTCGCGGGAGCATCTACAATGAGCAGTTCTTC
CDR3: CASSVRGSIYNEQFF
size: NA
J: TRBJ2-1
D: TRBD2
V: TRBV9

DNA: TGCGCCAGCAGCTCCGACAGGGGAACTAATGAAAAACTGTTTTTT
CDR3: CASSSDRGTNEKLFF
size: few
J: TRBJ1-4
D: TRBD1
V: TRBV5-1

DNA: TGTGCCAGCAGCTTAGCTAGCGGTCCCTACGAGCAGTACTTC
CDR3: CASSLASGPYEQYF
size: NA
J: TRBJ2-7
D: TRBD2
V: TRBV11-2

DNA: TGTGCCAGCAGCTTAGTAGGACTAGCGGTCCACGAGCAGTACTTC
CDR3: CASSLVGLAVHEQYF
size: NA
J: TRBJ2-7
D: TRBD2
V: TRBV7-9

DNA: TGTGCCAGCAGCCTAAGGGGACAGTCACGACAGTACTTC
CDR3: CASSLRGQSRQYF
size: NA
J: TRBJ2-7
D: TRBD1
V: TRBV27

DNA: TGTGCCAGCAGTGACGGGGGGGTGCGGACAAATTCGCAAGAGACCCAGTACTTC
CDR3: CASSDGGVRTNSQETQYF
size: NA
J: TRBJ2-5
D: TRBD2
V: TRBV6-1

DNA: TGCGCCAGCAGCCAAGGGACAGGGAGTTCCTACGAGCAGTACTTC
CDR3: CASSQGTGSSYEQYF
size: NA
J: TRBJ2-7
D: TRBD1
V: TRBV4-1

DNA: TGCAGCGTTGAAGTCTCAGGGGGTTCGATAGGTGGGGAGCTGTTTTTT
CDR3: CSVEVSGGSIGGELFF
size: NA
J: TRBJ2-2
D: TRBD1
V: TRBV29-1

DNA: TGCGCCAGCAGCCAAGGGCCGACGAGGTCGGGGAATCAGCCCCAGCATTTT
CDR3: CASSQGPTRSGNQPQHF
size: once
J: TRBJ1-5
D: NA
V: TRBV4-1

DNA: TGTGCCAGCAAGGAATTCGAGACAAGCTACAATGAGCAGTTCTTC
CDR3: CASKEFETSYNEQFF
size: NA
J: TRBJ2-1
D: NA
V: TRBV2

DNA: TGTGCCAGCAGCAGACTTGGGGACTTCATCATGGGAAACACCATATATTTT
CDR3: CASSRLGDFIMGNTIYF
size: once
J: TRBJ1-3
D: NA
V: TRBV7-9

DNA: TGCGCCAGCAGCCAAGTTCGCCGGAGGACTGGGGCCAACGTCCTGACTTTC
CDR3: CASSQVRRRTGANVLTF
size: NA
J: TRBJ2-6
D: NA
V: TRBV4-1

DNA: TGTGCCAGCAGCTTGGTACAGCCCACAGATACGCAGTATTTT
CDR3: CASSLVQPTDTQYF
size: NA
J: TRBJ2-3
D: NA
V: TRBV13

DNA: TGTGCCAGCAGAACAAAAGGCGAGGGCCAAACCTACAATGAGCAGTTCTTC
CDR3: CASRTKGEGQTYNEQFF
size: NA
J: TRBJ2-1
D: NA
V: TRBV11-2

DNA: TGTGCCAGCGGTACATACAGGGGCTCCTATAATTCACCCCTCCACTTT
CDR3: CASGTYRGSYNSPLHF
size: NA
J: TRBJ1-6
D: TRBD1
V: TRBV7-2

DNA: TGTGCCAGCAGTTTCCCAGAAGGGGTCACAGATACGCAGTATTTT
CDR3: CASSFPEGVTDTQYF
size: NA
J: TRBJ2-3
D: NA
V: TRBV28

DNA: TGTGCCAGCAGCTTAGGTATTAGCGGGAGCACAGATACGCAGTATTTT
CDR3: CASSLGISGSTDTQYF
size: NA
J: TRBJ2-3
D: TRBD2
V: TRBV11-3

DNA: TGTGCCAGCAGTCGACAGGGGAAGGTAACTAATGAAAAACTGTTTTTT
CDR3: CASSRQGKVTNEKLFF
size: NA
J: TRBJ1-4
D: TRBD1
V: TRBV28

DNA: TGTGCCAGTAACGGCGGGGGGGCTGAGCAGTACTTC
CDR3: CASNGGGAEQYF
size: NA
J: TRBJ2-7
D: TRBD2
V: TRBV19

DNA: TGTGCCAGCAGCTTGGTGTCTAGCGGGCCCTACGAGCAGTACTTC
CDR3: CASSLVSSGPYEQYF
size: few
J: TRBJ2-7
D: TRBD2
V: TRBV5-4

DNA: TGTGCCAGTAGTACCTCGGACGTCCTAGGAGGTGTTGAGCAGTTCTTC
CDR3: CASSTSDVLGGVEQFF
size: once
J: TRBJ2-1
D: NA
V: TRBV19

DNA: TGTGCCAGCAGTGGGGGGCGACTAGCAGCGAACACCGGGGAGCTGTTTTTT
CDR3: CASSGGRLAANTGELFF
size: NA
J: TRBJ2-2
D: NA
V: TRBV2

DNA: TGCGCCAGCAGCCAAGGACACTTTGCAACTAATGAAAAACTGTTTTTT
CDR3: CASSQGHFATNEKLFF
size: NA
J: TRBJ1-4
D: NA
V: TRBV5-1

DNA: TGCGCCAGCAGCCCAATGACAGGGACGGCCTACGAGCAGTACTTC
CDR3: CASSPMTGTAYEQYF
size: NA
J: TRBJ2-7
D: TRBD1
V: TRBV5-1

DNA: TGCAGCGTTTGGTCACACGTCTCCTACGAGCAGTACTTC
CDR3: CSVWSHVSYEQYF
size: NA
J: TRBJ2-7
D: NA
V: TRBV29-1

DNA: TGCGCCAGCAGCTTCAGACTAGCGGGAGCCGGAGATACGCAGTATTTT
CDR3: CASSFRLAGAGDTQYF
size: NA
J: TRBJ2-3
D: TRBD2
V: TRBV5-1

DNA: TGTGCCAGCATCTCCACCCCGAGAACTGAAGCTTTCTTT
CDR3: CASISTPRTEAFF
size: NA
J: TRBJ1-1
D: NA
V: TRBV28

DNA: TGTGCCAGCAGGGACAACAATCAGCCCCAGCATTTT
CDR3: CASRDNNQPQHF
size: NA
J: TRBJ1-5
D: NA
V: TRBV19

DNA: TGTGCCAGTAGTATAGCCTATGGGACAGGGGATCGGTCTGGAAACACCATATATTTT
CDR3: CASSIAYGTGDRSGNTIYF
size: few
J: TRBJ1-3
D: TRBD1
V: TRBV19

DNA: TGTGCCAGTAGGACTGGACCCAGGGGGAACACTGAAGCTTTCTTT
CDR3: CASRTGPRGNTEAFF
size: few
J: TRBJ1-1
D: NA
V: TRBV19